The next 15 T cell receptor beta chains were all read from a single sample in a study of T cell responses to AZD1222 COVID-19 vaccine. Libraries were prepared by immunoSEQ multiplex PCR; TCRdb keeps only in-frame clonotypes and omits some of them. The sample has 120,000 or so clones, approximately 90% seen once. Source: peripheral blood, taken on day 0 of AZD1222 vaccination. These receptors were taken from an adult in good health.

The chain joins TRBV2 to TRBJ2-7; perhaps TRBD2 as D (6 bases). CDR1 is SNHLY and CDR2 is FYNNEI in the germline V gene. The CDR3 runs to 14 residues. Trimming took off 3 bases at V and 5 bases at J, with 14 bases between the two ends. The CDR3 DNA sequence: TGTGCCAGCAGTGATCCCGGGAGTTGGGACGAGCAGTACTTC. This sequence encodes CASSDPGSWDEQYF.

V gene TRBV18 combines with J gene TRBJ2-5; D is undetermined. CDR3 size: 14 residues. The germline V gene encodes CDR1 KGHSH and CDR2 LQKENI. Trimming removed 0 bases from V and 7 bases from J, with 12 bases in between. The CDR3 region is CASSPPSGLGTQYF. CDR3 nucleotide sequence: TGTGCCAGCTCACCACCGTCGGGTCTAGGGACCCAGTACTTC.

The V and J genes are TRBV6-2 or TRBV6-3 and TRBJ2-3; the D gene is possibly TRBD2 (5 bases). Germline CDR1 MNHEY, CDR2 SVGEGT. This CDR3 contains 13 residues. The germline V and J ends were trimmed by 2 bases and 6 bases, with 9 bases remaining between them. CDR3 bases: TGTGCCAGCAGTTACAGTGCGGGCGATACGCAGTATTTT. Its protein is CASSYSAGDTQYF.

The chain joins TRBV2 to TRBJ2-1; 7 bases map to TRBD1. This CDR3 is 15 amino acids long. The junction had 0 bases not matched to a gene; V was cut back by 1 base and J by 0 bases. CDR1 and CDR2 (germline): SNHLY, FYNNEI. As DNA, the CDR3 is TGTGCCAGCAGTGAAGACAGGGGCTCCTACAATGAGCAGTTCTTC. It is translated as CASSEDRGSYNEQFF.

This chain joins TRBV4-3 and TRBJ2-5; D not resolved. Between the trimmed V and J ends, which lost 3 bases and 1 base, there was a span of 12 bases. Germline V gene lookup returns CDR1 LGHNA and CDR2 YSLEER. This CDR3 spans 15 amino acids. The CDR3: CASSHARATQETQYF. In DNA form, the CDR3 reads TGCGCCAGCAGCCACGCAAGAGCGACCCAAGAGACCCAGTACTTC.

This chain links TRBV6-1 with TRBJ2-6, with D possibly being TRBD1 (6 bases). CDR1 is MNHNS, CDR2 SASEGT, per germline. The CDR3 spans 17 residues. V gave up 6 bases and J gave up 0 bases, with 15 bases separating them. The CDR3 is CASREIQGRSGANVLTF. CDR3 sequence (DNA): TGTGCCAGCAGAGAAATACAGGGTCGCTCTGGGGCCAACGTCCTGACTTTC.

The genes are TRBV23-1 and TRBJ1-1; TRBD1 agrees at 9 bases. TRBV23-1 is noted as an ORF with a role that remains uncertain. The CDR3 is 16 residues long. V shed 0 bases, J shed 7 bases, and the junction held 9 bases outside the gene matches. The CDR3 DNA follows: TGCGCCAGCAGTCAATCCGGTGCGACAGGGGGTCGTGAAGCTTTCTTT. Translating it yields CASSQSGATGGREAFF.

This sequence joins TRBV5-1 and TRBJ2-2, with 7 bases identical to TRBD2. Germline CDR1 reads SGHRS; CDR2 reads YFSETQ. V was pared by 0 bases and J by 5 bases, with 7 bases of the junction left unmatched. The CDR3 extends over 16 amino acids. CDR3 protein: CASSLEGFGRTGELFF. The CDR3, as DNA: TGCGCCAGCAGCTTGGAGGGATTCGGGAGGACCGGGGAGCTGTTTTTT.

The chain recombines TRBV12-3 or TRBV12-4 with TRBJ2-7; no clear D gene. The CDR3 consists of 10 residues. The ends were cut back, 5 bases at V and 9 bases at J, with 8 bases in the middle. The CDR3, as DNA: TGTGCCAGCAGTCTAAGCGTGCAGTACTTC. Translated, it gives CASSLSVQYF.

This chain uses TRBV29-1 with TRBJ2-5; D might be TRBD1 (5 bases). The V and J ends lost 4 bases and 8 bases respectively, with 14 bases between them. Germline CDR1 SQVTM, CDR2 ANQGSEA. The CDR3 runs 12 residues. The CDR3 DNA follows: TGCAGCGTTGGGCAGGGCCCCCAAACCCAGTACTTC. It codes for CSVGQGPQTQYF.

The chain couples TRBV27 to TRBJ2-1, with 7 positions matching TRBD1. This CDR3 region has 14 residues. V lost 6 bases to trimming and J lost 4 bases; unmatched junction nucleotides: 6. Germline loops: CDR1 MNHEY, CDR2 SMNVEV (reference sequence). The CDR3 DNA reads TGTGCCAGCAGCGCGACAGGGTCATACAATGAGCAGTTCTTC. This encodes CASSATGSYNEQFF.

The J gene is TRBJ1-1, the V gene TRBV5-1, with D perhaps TRBD1 (5 bases). Looked up from germline, CDR1 is SGHRS and CDR2 is YFSETQ. This CDR3 has 13 amino acids. The V and J ends lost 7 bases and 4 bases respectively, with 14 bases between them. The CDR3 DNA sequence: TGCGCCAGCTACCAGGGCCTCGGCACTGAAGCTTTCTTT. It is translated as CASYQGLGTEAFF.

CDR3 nucleotide sequence: TGCGCCAGCAGCTCGCAGGGAGGTTTCGGTGAGCAGTTCTTC. As protein: CASSSQGGFGEQFF. The chain combines TRBV5-1 with TRBJ2-1; possibly TRBD2 for D (6 bases). The CDR3 totals 14 residues. V was shortened by 3 bases and J by 9 bases, with 16 bases between the two germline ends. The germline CDR1 and CDR2 sequences are SGHRS and YFSETQ.

The chain uses TRBV18 and TRBJ2-3; D might be TRBD1 (6 bases). Germline values: CDR1 KGHSH, CDR2 LQKENI. The germline V and J ends were trimmed by 6 bases and 0 bases, with 10 bases remaining between them. The CDR3 length is 14 residues. The CDR3 DNA sequence: TGTGCCAGCTCGGACAGTTCTAGCACAGATACGCAGTATTTT. Its protein is CASSDSSSTDTQYF.

V is TRBV6-1 and J is TRBJ1-1; TRBD1 matches at 7 bases. Germline CDR1 and CDR2: MNHNS and SASEGT. After removal of 4 bases from V and 0 bases from J, the junction contained 11 bases not matched to a gene. CDR3 length: 17 residues. The CDR3 DNA is TGTGCCAGCAGTGTCAACCGACAGGGTGATTTGAACACTGAAGCTTTCTTT. This translates into CASSVNRQGDLNTEAFF.